The 28 T cell receptor beta chains given below trace back to one sample, sequenced in a study of human T cells and chemical hapten exposure. The time point denotes: pre-sensitization, week 0. The treatment was: therapeutic diphenylcyclopropenone sensitization with weekly scalp DPC. TCRdb fed the RACE reads into MiXCR, producing one record per CDR3 protein. There are over 300,000 distinct CDR3 sequences in the sample; approximately 5.1% occur only once, and just over 2.5% lies in the top ten. Specimen: whole blood, collected in connection with sensitization to the hapten diphenylcyclopropenone (DPC). The receptors stem from a woman between 50 and 59 years old with alopecia areata. Some clones in this sample may be carry-over from other donors' samples.

This clonotype was observed at least ten times. V is TRBV20-1 and J is TRBJ1-4; TRBD1 agrees at 8 bases. CDR3 length equals 15 residues. V shed 6 bases, J shed 0 bases, and the junction held 6 bases outside the gene matches. In germline, CDR1 is DFQATT, CDR2 SNEGSKA (reference sequence). CDR3 DNA: TGCAGTGCCCACCCGGGACAGGCAACTAATGAAAAACTGTTTTTT. Protein product: CSAHPGQATNEKLFF.

This clonotype turned up a few times. The chain links TRBV5-1 to TRBJ2-1; weak D call: TRBD1 (5 bases). V was cut by 1 base and J by 7 bases, with 15 bases left in between. Germline V gene lookup returns CDR1 SGHRS and CDR2 YFSETQ. The CDR3 runs to 15 residues. CDR3 DNA: TGCGCCAGCAGCTTGTGGCAGGGAAAAGATAATGAGCAGTTCTTC. This gives the protein CASSLWQGKDNEQFF.

The chain joins TRBV4-1 to TRBJ1-5; D remains unclear. V was trimmed by 3 bases and J by 0 bases, leaving 15 bases between them. Germline V gives CDR1 MGHRA, CDR2 YSYEKL. The CDR3 totals 17 residues. The CDR3 loop is CASSQSPEGGSNQPQHF. The DNA for the CDR3 is TGCGCCAGCAGCCAGTCACCCGAGGGCGGTAGCAATCAGCCCCAGCATTTT.

The rearrangement uses TRBV18 and TRBJ2-1, with 7 bases aligning to TRBD2. CDR1 KGHSH and CDR2 LQKENI come from the germline V gene. With V trimmed by 4 bases and J by 1 base, 7 bases remained unmatched. The CDR3 is made up of 16 amino acids. CDR3 nucleotide sequence: TGTGCCAGCTCACTTACCCCGGGACTATCCTACAATGAGCAGTTCTTC. It is translated as CASSLTPGLSYNEQFF.

This clonotype was detected ten times or more. In DNA form, the CDR3 reads TGTGCCAGCAGCTTATCGGCTAGCGGGGAGCAGTACTTC. Its protein is CASSLSASGEQYF. The V gene is TRBV11-2, the J gene TRBJ2-7; 8 bases are a match to TRBD2. CDR1 and CDR2 from the germline V gene are SGHAT and FQNNGV. V dropped 2 bases and J dropped 7; count of bases not matched to a gene: 4. The CDR3 contains 13 residues.

In its sample, this clonotype was seen many times. This chain connects TRBV29-1 to TRBJ1-2; TRBD1 might be the D (6 bases). The CDR3 has 13 residues. With 6 bases removed from V and 4 bases from J, the gap between germline ends came to 15 bases. The germline gives CDR1 SQVTM, CDR2 ANQGSEA. The CDR3 protein is CSVTGQPSYGYTF. The CDR3 region has the DNA TGCAGCGTAACCGGACAGCCGAGCTATGGCTACACCTTC.

In regard to this clonotype: Germline and junction disagree at one end, which may indicate a read error. The chain is built from TRBV6-6 and TRBJ2-7; D perhaps matches TRBD1 (6 bases). This CDR3 is 15 amino acids long. Germline CDR1 reads MNHNY; CDR2 reads SVGAGI (reference sequence). The CDR3: CASSRGQQSSYELYF. The CDR3 DNA sequence: TGTGCCAGCAGCCGAGGACAGCAAAGCTCCTACGAGCTGTACTTC.

The chain links TRBV5-6 to TRBJ2-1; 9 bases map to TRBD1. V trimming: 5 bases; J trimming: 10 bases; junction bases outside the gene matches: 10. Germline V gene sequence: CDR1 SGHDT, CDR2 YYEEEE. The CDR3 length is 14 residues. CDR3 nucleotide sequence: TGTGCCAGCAGTTCGGGACAGGGTATAGGGGAGCAGTTCTTC. Translated, it gives CASSSGQGIGEQFF.

This clonotype was observed a handful of times. The gene calls are TRBV3-1 and TRBJ2-3; 9 bases align to TRBD2. This CDR3 contains 19 residues. Germline CDR1 LGHDT, CDR2 YNNKEL (reference sequence). The V gene end was trimmed by 0 bases and the J gene end by 4 bases; junction bases not matched to a gene: 14. In DNA form, the CDR3 reads TGTGCCAGCAGCCAAGAGATATACGCGGGAGGGCGTGGGGCAGATACGCAGTATTTT. This codes for CASSQEIYAGGRGADTQYF.

This clonotype has more than one count but fewer than ten. The chain has TRBV12-3 or TRBV12-4 and TRBJ1-1, with D possibly being TRBD1 (5 bases). The CDR3 runs to 14 residues. V was pared by 6 bases and J by 5 bases, with 16 bases between. CDR3 nucleotides: TGTGCCAGCAGCCCCCGGCGGGGGGGAACTGAAGCTTTCTTT. Translated: CASSPRRGGTEAFF.

This clonotype was seen many times. The rearrangement joins TRBV6-1 to TRBJ1-5, with no clear D. In germline, CDR1 is MNHNS, CDR2 SASEGT. Trimming took off 2 bases at V and 2 bases at J, with 4 bases between the two ends. CDR3 length equals 13 residues. The CDR3: CASSEKGNQPQHF. The CDR3, as DNA: TGTGCCAGCAGTGAAAAGGGCAATCAGCCCCAGCATTTT.

This clonotype was seen ten or more times. The chain is built from TRBV29-1 and TRBJ1-2; D is undetermined. Germline V gene sequence: CDR1 SQVTM, CDR2 ANQGSEA. The V and J ends lost 2 bases and 4 bases respectively, with 11 bases between them. This CDR3 contains 13 residues. CDR3 in DNA: TGCAGCGTTGAAATGACGGGGATCTATGGCTACACCTTC. It encodes CSVEMTGIYGYTF.

In regard to this clonotype: This may stem from a read error, because a much larger clone lies one nucleotide away. The CDR3 nucleotides are TGTGCCAGCAGCCAAGATAAGGGGAGCACCGGGGAGCCGTTTTTT. Protein sequence: CASSQDKGSTGEPFF. The chain is built from TRBV4-2 and TRBJ2-2, with D perhaps assigned TRBD1 or TRBD2 (5 bases each). The CDR3 is 15 residues long. CDR1 and CDR2 (germline): LGHNA, YNFKEQ.

The rearrangement uses TRBV10-3 and TRBJ1-1, with D perhaps matching TRBD1 (5 bases). Germline CDR1 ENHRY, CDR2 SYGVKD. The CDR3 is 13 amino acids. V dropped 6 bases and J dropped 8 bases, with 16 bases sitting between them. CDR3 region: CAIRSQVRDEAFF. The CDR3 bases are TGTGCCATCAGGAGCCAAGTCCGGGACGAAGCTTTCTTT.

The chain is built from TRBV7-2 and TRBJ2-1, with 10 bases aligning to TRBD2. The CDR3 runs to 15 residues. Germline trimming cut 5 bases from V and 7 bases from J; bases unmatched to any gene: 8. Germline V gene lookup returns CDR1 SGHTA and CDR2 FQGNSA. The CDR3 nucleotides read TGTGCCAGCAGCACCGATAGCGGGGGGCTGAATGAGCAGTTCTTC. The encoded protein is CASSTDSGGLNEQFF.

This clonotype was observed many times. The chain carries TRBV7-9 and TRBJ2-2, with D perhaps matching TRBD2 (6 bases). The CDR3 spans 14 residues. The germline V gene encodes CDR1 SEHNR and CDR2 FQNEAQ (reference sequence). Deletions cut 8 bases from V and 4 bases from J, with 14 bases between. The DNA for the CDR3 is TGTGCCAGCCGAGGGGCGGGGTCCACCGGGGAGCTGTTTTTT. Encoded protein: CASRGAGSTGELFF.

This clonotype occurred many times. This chain links TRBV28 with TRBJ2-7; 8 nucleotides align to TRBD2. Germline V gene sequence: CDR1 MDHEN, CDR2 SYDVKM. The V gene end was trimmed by 7 bases and the J gene end by 7 bases; junction bases not matched to a gene: 15. CDR3 length: 15 amino acids. CDR3 amino acids: CASTRPTGGPGEQYF. The CDR3 coding sequence is TGTGCCAGCACCCGCCCCACGGGAGGGCCGGGGGAGCAGTACTTC. Drawing the rest from reference TRBV28 and TRBJ2-7, the complete variable domain is DVKVTQSSRYLVKRTGEKVFLECVQDMDHENMFWYRQDPGLGLRLIYFSYDVKMKEKGDIPEGYSVSREKKERFSLILESASTNQTSMYLCASTRPTGGPGEQYFGPGTRLTVT.

This sequence joins TRBV18 and TRBJ2-7; D not resolved. The V end lost 3 bases, the J end lost 3 bases, and 12 bases lay between the germline ends. The CDR3 extends over 14 amino acids. Germline CDR1 and CDR2: KGHSH and LQKENI. The CDR3 loop reads CASSPSVTDYEQYF. Written as DNA, the CDR3 is TGTGCCAGCTCACCCAGTGTCACGGACTACGAGCAGTACTTC.

This clonotype was seen at least ten times. The DNA for the CDR3 is TGTGCCAGCAGCCTCACAGGGGCTACCAATCAGCCCCAGCATTTT. Its protein product is CASSLTGATNQPQHF. The rearrangement links TRBV7-2 to TRBJ1-5, with 7 bases identical to TRBD1. The length of the CDR3 is 15 residues. The V segment lost 5 bases and the J segment 3 bases; nucleotides outside the gene matches: 7. Germline lookup yields CDR1 SGHTA and CDR2 FQGNSA.

This sequence joins TRBV5-1 and TRBJ1-4, with unresolved D. The CDR3 length is 14 residues. V lost 1 base to trimming and J lost 4 bases, with 8 bases between them. In germline, CDR1 is SGHRS, CDR2 YFSETQ. CDR3 protein: CASSLSGINEKLFF. The DNA of the CDR3 is TGCGCCAGCAGCTTGTCGGGGATTAATGAAAAACTGTTTTTT.

The chain has TRBV20-1 and TRBJ1-5, with TRBD1 identical over 10 bases. The CDR3 has 14 residues. J lost 7 bases, V lost 5 bases, and 8 bases had no gene match. Per germline, CDR1 DFQATT and CDR2 SNEGSKA (reference sequence). CDR3 region: CSAFDRGPEQPQHF. The CDR3 DNA reads TGCAGTGCTTTCGACAGGGGGCCGGAACAGCCCCAGCATTTT.

The rearrangement uses TRBV6-1 and TRBJ1-4; D is unclear. CDR3 length: 14 residues. The germline V gene has CDR1 MNHNS and CDR2 SASEGT. Deletions cut 1 base from V and 6 bases from J, with 9 bases between. The CDR3 DNA reads TGTGCCAGCAGTGAAGGGCCCTGGGATGAAAAACTGTTTTTT. As protein: CASSEGPWDEKLFF.

The sample holds many counts of this clonotype. The chain employs TRBV6-5 and TRBJ1-1, with D uncertain. Germline values: CDR1 MNHEY, CDR2 SVGAGI. The V gene lost 2 bases and the J gene lost 6 bases, with 10 bases spanning the gap. The CDR3 sequence is 13 residues long. The CDR3 loop is CASSYRSGSEAFF. CDR3 in DNA: TGTGCCAGCAGTTACAGGTCGGGTTCTGAAGCTTTCTTT.

This clonotype was observed once. This chain uses TRBV3-1 with TRBJ2-5; 16 bases agree with TRBD2. Trimming at V came to 1 base and at J to 7 bases, leaving 15 bases not matched to a gene. From germline, CDR1 is LGHDT and CDR2 YNNKEL (reference sequence). The CDR3 covers 20 residues. The CDR3 DNA reads as TGTGCCAGCAGCCAAGCGGGACTAGCGGGAGGGTCCTCGGGGACGGGGACCCAGTACTTC. This encodes CASSQAGLAGGSSGTGTQYF.

This clonotype was observed many times. This chain connects TRBV2 to TRBJ2-1; TRBD1 matches at 7 bases. Germline-derived CDR1 and CDR2 are SNHLY and FYNNEI. The CDR3 covers 15 residues. The V gene end was trimmed by 3 bases and the J gene end by 1 base; junction bases not matched to a gene: 3. The CDR3 DNA follows: TGTGCCAGCAGTGAGGTCAGGGGGTCCTACAATGAGCAGTTCTTC. It codes for CASSEVRGSYNEQFF.

This clonotype was counted ten times or more. The CDR3 DNA reads TGTGCCAGCACCCCGGCATCGCGGGGTATCACCTTC. Translation gives CASTPASRGITF. The chain couples TRBV28 to TRBJ1-2; the D is unclear. Germline CDR1 MDHEN, CDR2 SYDVKM. Trimming pared 7 bases from V and 13 bases from J, leaving 19 bases between. The CDR3 length is 12 residues.

This clonotype was seen only a few times. The V gene is TRBV15, the J gene TRBJ1-2; no definite D call. From germline, CDR1 is LNHNV and CDR2 YYDKDF (reference sequence). This CDR3 has 13 amino acids. Trimming took 2 bases from V and 8 from J, leaving 12 bases between them. Here the CDR3 reads CATSRSTGDGYTF. CDR3 DNA sequence: TGTGCCACCAGCAGATCGACGGGTGACGGCTACACCTTC. Filled out from reference TRBV15 and TRBJ1-2, the complete variable domain reads DAMVIQNPRYQVTQFGKPVTLSCSQTLNHNVMYWYQQKSSQAPKLLFHYYDKDFNNEADTPDNFQSRRPNTSFCFLDIRSPGLGDTAMYLCATSRSTGDGYTFGSGTRLTVV.

This clonotype has a handful of counts. The rearrangement uses TRBV28 and TRBJ2-7, with D perhaps matching TRBD1 (6 bases). There are 14 residues in the CDR3. V gave up 3 bases and J gave up 0 bases, with 9 bases separating them. Per germline, CDR1 MDHEN and CDR2 SYDVKM. The CDR3 nucleotides are TGTGCCAGCAGTTTGAGGGACAACTCCTACGAGCAGTACTTC. Its protein product is CASSLRDNSYEQYF.